This is a list of T cell receptor beta chains from one sample in a study of shared clonotypes between healthy human individuals. Measured with immunoSEQ multiplex PCR; TCRdb has only the in-frame clones, and not every one. The sample shows 450,000 to 500,000 clones, 60% to 80% of them seen only once. Sequenced: PBMCs. The receptors derive from a woman between 40 and 50 years old in good health. Some clones in this sample may be carry-over from other donors' samples. CDR3s include the opening cysteine and the closing phenylalanine or tryptophan. A D gene is named only where the DNA matches it firmly.

TRBJ1-2 TRBD1 TRBV10-3 CAIRARQGAGGYTF
TRBJ1-3 . TRBV9 CASSVGTSGNTIYF
TRBJ2-7 TRBD1 TRBV27 CASSFLGGQGIYEQYF
TRBJ1-4 . TRBV5-4 CASSLLGEKLFF
TRBJ2-6 TRBD1 TRBV30 CAWSRTGSISGANVLTF
TRBJ1-2 TRBD1 TRBV7-8 CASSLARTGVGYGYTF
TRBJ1-2 . TRBV19 CASSIKVTFNYGYTF
TRBJ2-5 . TRBV5-1 CASSLVGGGPYQETQYF
TRBJ2-5 . TRBV29-1 CSVRLGWETQYF
TRBJ1-2 . TRBV5-1 CASSLGIGGRDGYTF